This is a list of T cell receptor beta chains from one sample in a study of T cells in Graves' hyperthyroidism and ophthalmopathy. TCRdb called the multiplex PCR reads again in MiXCR, with one record for every CDR3 protein. Of 490,000 or so distinct CDR3 sequences detected, less than 20% appear once; the ten largest clones hold around 50%. The sample comprised blood. Source of these receptors: a man aged 40-50 years with Graves' ophthalmopathy. Both conserved end residues are part of each CDR3. Fields, in order: CDR3 protein, CDR3 DNA, J gene, CDR3 length, V gene, clone size, D gene. A D gene is named only where the DNA matches it firmly. Clone size appears in some rows only: once, few, many, or a class for an expanded clone.

CDR3: CATRRGGANTGELFF; DNA: TGTGCCACCCGTCGGGGGGGAGCGAACACCGGGGAGCTGTTTTTT; J: TRBJ2-2; length: 15; V: TRBV12-3/TRBV12-4; size: many; D: TRBD2
CDR3: CASRENGGYGYTF; DNA: TGTGCCAGCAGAGAAAACGGGGGCTATGGCTACACCTTC; J: TRBJ1-2; length: 13; V: TRBV6-2/TRBV6-3; size: few; D: .
CDR3: CAWSFWGGADGYTF; DNA: TGTGCCTGGAGTTTCTGGGGGGGGGCGGATGGCTACACCTTC; J: TRBJ1-2; length: 14; V: TRBV30; size: few; D: .
CDR3: CASNKDGNNEQFF; DNA: TGTGCCAGCAACAAGGACGGAAACAATGAGCAGTTCTTC; J: TRBJ2-1; length: 13; V: TRBV5-5; size: many; D: .
CDR3: CASSVAGVEKTQYF; DNA: TGCGCCAGCAGCGTAGCGGGGGTCGAGAAGACCCAGTACTTC; J: TRBJ2-5; length: 14; V: TRBV4-1; size: .; D: TRBD2
CDR3: CASRGTFTETQYF; DNA: TGTGCCAGCCGGGGAACGTTTACGGAGACCCAGTACTTC; J: TRBJ2-5; length: 13; V: TRBV6-1; size: few; D: .
CDR3: CASSQDRPSVLVYEQYF; DNA: TGTGCCAGCAGTCAGGACAGGCCATCGGTATTGGTCTACGAGCAGTACTTC; J: TRBJ2-7; length: 17; V: TRBV2; size: .; D: TRBD1
CDR3: CASSPAFRAATDTQYF; DNA: TGTGCCAGCAGCCCAGCCTTTCGCGCAGCCACAGATACGCAGTATTTT; J: TRBJ2-3; length: 16; V: TRBV7-2; size: many; D: .
CDR3: CASSLRLGSSRETGELFF; DNA: TGTGCCAGCAGCTTAAGGTTGGGCAGTAGCCGTGAAACCGGGGAGCTGTTTTTT; J: TRBJ2-2; length: 18; V: TRBV7-3; size: many; D: .
CDR3: CASSVVPGPPNEQFF; DNA: TGTGCCAGCAGCGTAGTTCCGGGGCCCCCAAACGAGCAGTTCTTC; J: TRBJ2-1; length: 15; V: TRBV9; size: many; D: .
CDR3: CASSFSGLGANTGELFF; DNA: TGTGCCAGCAGCTTCTCCGGACTAGGCGCGAACACCGGGGAGCTGTTTTTT; J: TRBJ2-2; length: 17; V: TRBV7-2; size: many; D: TRBD2
CDR3: CASSLQDTRSSYEQYF; DNA: TGCGCCAGCAGCTTACAGGACACGAGGAGCTCCTACGAGCAGTACTTC; J: TRBJ2-7; length: 16; V: TRBV5-1; size: few; D: .
CDR3: CASSLTTGGTGELFF; DNA: TGTGCCAGCAGCTTAACGACAGGGGGGACCGGGGAGCTGTTTTTT; J: TRBJ2-2; length: 15; V: TRBV7-8; size: many; D: TRBD1
CDR3: CASKRGGQGSYNEQFF; DNA: TGTGCCAGCAAGCGGGGGGGCCAGGGCTCCTACAATGAGCAGTTCTTC; J: TRBJ2-1; length: 16; V: TRBV27; size: few; D: TRBD2
CDR3: CASRRQANGELFF; DNA: TGTGCCAGCAGGCGACAGGCAAACGGGGAGCTGTTTTTT; J: TRBJ2-2; length: 13; V: TRBV2; size: .; D: .